These 9 T cell receptor beta chains share one sample of origin, sequenced in a study of human T cells and chemical hapten exposure. TCRdb fed the RACE reads into MiXCR, producing one record per CDR3 protein. The sample contains 120,000 or so distinct CDR3 sequences, roughly an eighth of which appear only once. Noted time point: patch test 1, 2 weeks after DPC sensitization. Treatment given: therapeutic diphenylcyclopropenone sensitization with weekly scalp DPC. Material: whole blood, obtained in connection with sensitization to the hapten diphenylcyclopropenone (DPC). All receptors come from a man between 18 and 35 years old with alopecia areata. Some clones in this sample may be carry-over from other donors' samples.

There are a few counts of this clonotype. The chain joins TRBV5-6 to TRBJ2-7; D call uncertain. CDR1 is SGHDT, CDR2 YYEEEE, per germline. The CDR3 has 14 residues. Trimming removed 0 bases at V and 0 bases at J, with 7 bases between. CDR3 coding DNA: TGTGCCAGCAGCTTGGGGGTCGTCTCCTACGAGCAGTACTTC. It is translated as CASSLGVVSYEQYF.

This clonotype was seen a few times. This chain uses TRBV5-1 with TRBJ2-1; D unresolved. CDR3 length: 11 residues. Germline lookup yields CDR1 SGHRS and CDR2 YFSETQ. V was pared by 3 bases and J by 5 bases, with 3 bases between. The CDR3 nucleotides read TGCGCCAGCAGCTCGGACAATGAGCAGTTCTTC. It specifies CASSSDNEQFF.

This clonotype was counted between two and nine times. The chain has TRBV28 and TRBJ2-5; D is perhaps TRBD1 (6 bases). Germline CDR1 is MDHEN and CDR2 is SYDVKM. This CDR3 has 17 amino acids. The V end was cut by 4 bases, the J end by 5 bases, with 23 bases between. The CDR3 DNA reads TGTGCCAGCAGTTCGATCCGGGACACACTCGGCGGGGAGACCCAGTACTTC. Protein: CASSSIRDTLGGETQYF.

V gene TRBV2 combines with J gene TRBJ1-5; D may be TRBD1 (5 bases). The CDR3 loop spans 15 amino acids. CDR1 is SNHLY, CDR2 FYNNEI, per germline. The germline V and J ends were trimmed by 6 bases and 2 bases, with 14 bases remaining between them. CDR3 region: CASSPGGMGNQPQHF. CDR3 bases: TGTGCCAGCAGCCCGGGGGGGATGGGCAATCAGCCCCAGCATTTT.

This clonotype has only a few counts. The J gene is TRBJ2-5, the V gene TRBV5-1; 9 nucleotides line up with TRBD1. CDR1 is SGHRS, CDR2 YFSETQ, per germline. V lost 4 bases, J lost 2 bases, and 9 bases stayed unmatched. This CDR3 comprises 16 residues. CDR3 region: CASSRSGQGSQETQYF. CDR3 in DNA: TGCGCCAGCAGCAGATCGGGACAGGGATCTCAAGAGACCCAGTACTTC.

The rearrangement uses TRBV20-1 and TRBJ1-4; no reliable D call. CDR3 length: 15 amino acids. Between the trimmed V and J ends, which lost 4 bases and 0 bases, there was a span of 12 bases. Germline-derived CDR1 and CDR2 are DFQATT and SNEGSKA (reference sequence). This chain's CDR3 is CSANPQRATNEKLFF. The CDR3, as DNA: TGCAGTGCTAACCCCCAGAGAGCAACTAATGAAAAACTGTTTTTT.

The CDR3, as DNA: TGTGCCAGCAGACGGTATAGCAATCAGCCCCAGCATTTT. The encoded protein is CASRRYSNQPQHF. This chain joins TRBV6-5 and TRBJ1-5, with D unclear. The CDR3 is 13 residues long. Germline assignment: CDR1 MNHEY and CDR2 SVGAGI. With 6 bases removed from V and 0 bases from J, the gap between germline ends came to 6 bases.

The V call is TRBV11-2, the J call TRBJ2-3; D remains ambiguous. The CDR3 spans 13 residues. Germline V gene data show CDR1 as SGHAT and CDR2 as FQNNGV. V lost 1 base, J lost 6 bases, and 8 bases lay in between. The CDR3 nucleotides read TGTGCCAGCAGCTTAGTCCTCGGCGATACGCAGTATTTT. It encodes CASSLVLGDTQYF.

V is TRBV20-1 and J is TRBJ2-7; D is undetermined. From germline, CDR1 is DFQATT and CDR2 SNEGSKA (reference sequence). Trimming pared 1 base from V and 0 bases from J, leaving 22 bases between. The CDR3 has 18 amino acids. The CDR3 reads CSARATPATLTSSYEQYF. The CDR3 region has the DNA TGCAGTGCTAGAGCGACCCCCGCCACCCTAACAAGCTCCTACGAGCAGTACTTC.